These 29 T cell receptor beta chains were all obtained from the same sample, sequenced in a study of T-cell reconstitution after alpha-beta-depleted transplantation in children. The TCRbeta library was prepared with unique molecular identifiers. TCRdb processed the PCR reads anew with MiXCR; each CDR3 protein has one entry. Of about 900,000 distinct CDR3 sequences listed, about 29% are singletons. The sample in question was PBMCs, mostly from graft donor cells, obtained 360 days after TCRalphabeta/CD19-depleted stem cell transplant. All receptors derive from a boy in the first two years of life who had a stem cell transplant for SCID, so the T cells may come from the graft donor.

This clonotype was seen more than once but under ten times. The chain uses TRBV12-3 or TRBV12-4 and TRBJ1-1; 9 nucleotides match TRBD1. This CDR3 has 15 amino acids. With 5 bases clipped from V and 4 bases from J, the junction kept 8 bases outside the gene matches. For the CDR3, the DNA is TGTGCCAGCAGTCCACAGGGGGCTAAAATCACTGAAGCTTTCTTT. As protein: CASSPQGAKITEAFF.

The rearrangement links TRBV10-3 to TRBJ2-3; D not resolved. V was shortened by 8 bases and J by 2 bases, with 14 bases between the two germline ends. This CDR3 has 14 residues. The germline V gene has CDR1 ENHRY and CDR2 SYGVKD. The CDR3 region has the DNA TGTGCCATCGGATCCTCGGGCCACACAGATACGCAGTATTTT. Protein: CAIGSSGHTDTQYF.

The chain has TRBV7-2 and TRBJ2-1; 11 positions agree with TRBD2. Per the germline V gene, CDR1 is SGHTA and CDR2 is FQGNSA. This CDR3 comprises 14 residues. Trimming took 7 bases from V and 6 from J; bases not matched to a gene: 5. The CDR3 region is CASILAGGVNEQFF. The CDR3 nucleotides read TGTGCCAGCATCCTAGCGGGGGGTGTCAATGAGCAGTTCTTC.

This clonotype was seen only a few times. V is TRBV5-1 and J is TRBJ1-1; 7 bases map to TRBD1. The CDR3 is made up of 14 amino acids. The germline V gene has CDR1 SGHRS and CDR2 YFSETQ. Trimming took 1 base from V and 4 from J; bases not matched to a gene: 4. CDR3 residues: CASSLTTGITEAFF. The CDR3 region has the DNA TGCGCCAGCAGCTTGACGACAGGGATCACTGAAGCTTTCTTT.

This clonotype appeared a few times. V gene TRBV15 combines with J gene TRBJ1-2; unclear D gene. The V gene lost 0 bases and the J gene lost 0 bases, with 8 bases spanning the gap. Germline V gene sequence: CDR1 LNHNV, CDR2 YYDKDF (reference sequence). CDR3 length: 15 amino acids. The CDR3 here is CATSRDRDSNYGYTF. Written as DNA, the CDR3 is TGTGCCACCAGCAGAGATCGGGATTCTAACTATGGCTACACCTTC.

The rearrangement links TRBV5-1 to TRBJ1-3, with 7 bases fitting TRBD1. The V gene's germline CDR1 is SGHRS and CDR2 YFSETQ. The CDR3 runs to 15 residues. V was pared by 8 bases and J by 0 bases, with 8 bases of the junction left unmatched. The CDR3, as DNA: TGCGCCAGTGGGGACAGCAGCCTCTCTGGAAACACCATATATTTT. Its translation is CASGDSSLSGNTIYF.

The chain has TRBV20-1 and TRBJ1-5, with a weak D call TRBD1 (6 bases). The CDR3 extends over 16 amino acids. Germline lookup yields CDR1 DFQATT and CDR2 SNEGSKA (reference sequence). Between the trimmed V and J ends, which lost 3 bases and 2 bases, there was a span of 17 bases. Here the CDR3 reads CSARIVQGFGNQPQHF. CDR3 DNA sequence: TGCAGTGCTAGGATCGTACAGGGTTTCGGCAATCAGCCCCAGCATTTT.

The chain has TRBV5-1 and TRBJ2-1, with 7 bases aligning to TRBD2. Germline V gene data show CDR1 as SGHRS and CDR2 as YFSETQ. The length of the CDR3 is 15 residues. Trimming removed 0 bases from V and 7 bases from J; junction bases left unmatched: 7. The CDR3 loop is CASSLELAFENEQFF. For the CDR3, the DNA is TGCGCCAGCAGCTTGGAACTAGCGTTTGAGAATGAGCAGTTCTTC. The full variable domain, in which reference TRBV5-1 and TRBJ2-1 provide the parts outside the CDR3, is KAGVTQTPRYLIKTRGQQVTLSCSPISGHRSVSWYQQTPGQGLQFLFEYFSETQRNKGNFPGRFSGRQFSNSRSEMNVSTLELGDSALYLCASSLELAFENEQFFGPGTRLTVL.

This clonotype was counted only a few times. The chain is built from TRBV20-1 and TRBJ1-1; 9 positions match TRBD1. This CDR3 comprises 14 residues. Trimming at V came to 6 bases and at J to 3 bases, leaving 8 bases not matched to a gene. Per germline, CDR1 DFQATT and CDR2 SNEGSKA (reference sequence). CDR3 bases: TGCAGTGCGAAACAGGGGGCTGGGGACACTGAAGCTTTCTTT. Translating it yields CSAKQGAGDTEAFF.

The genes are TRBV5-1 and TRBJ2-1; 8 bases fit TRBD2. The CDR3 has 16 amino acids. The V segment lost 2 bases and the J segment 4 bases; nucleotides outside the gene matches: 8. Germline assignment: CDR1 SGHRS and CDR2 YFSETQ. The CDR3 coding sequence is TGCGCCAGCAGCTTAATCAGCGGGGGTCAGTACAATGAGCAGTTCTTC. This sequence encodes CASSLISGGQYNEQFF.

The chain joins TRBV5-1 to TRBJ2-3; 7 nucleotides line up with TRBD1. The CDR3 is made up of 16 amino acids. Germline CDR1 SGHRS, CDR2 YFSETQ. V lost 1 base, J lost 2 bases, and 7 bases stayed unmatched. This CDR3 reads CASSLYGTATTDTQYF. CDR3 DNA sequence: TGCGCCAGCAGCTTGTATGGGACAGCTACCACAGATACGCAGTATTTT.

A few counts support this clonotype. The gene calls are TRBV5-1 and TRBJ2-1, with 7 bases matching TRBD2. This CDR3 has 15 amino acids. Germline values: CDR1 SGHRS, CDR2 YFSETQ. V shed 6 bases, J shed 0 bases, and the junction held 6 bases outside the gene matches. CDR3 sequence: CASNYWGGSYNEQFF. DNA for the CDR3: TGCGCCAGCAACTACTGGGGGGGCTCCTACAATGAGCAGTTCTTC. Full variable domain (outside the CDR3, taken from reference TRBV5-1 and TRBJ2-1): KAGVTQTPRYLIKTRGQQVTLSCSPISGHRSVSWYQQTPGQGLQFLFEYFSETQRNKGNFPGRFSGRQFSNSRSEMNVSTLELGDSALYLCASNYWGGSYNEQFFGPGTRLTVL.

The V gene is TRBV5-1, the J gene TRBJ2-3; unclear D gene. This CDR3 contains 15 residues. Per germline, CDR1 SGHRS and CDR2 YFSETQ. V lost 0 bases and J 5 bases, leaving 13 bases between the germline ends. The CDR3 protein is CASSLAMVAQDTQYF. The CDR3 coding sequence is TGCGCCAGCAGCTTGGCCATGGTAGCTCAAGATACGCAGTATTTT.

The CDR3 DNA reads as TGTGCCAGCAGCTTGGGACTAGCGGGGGCGTGGAAAGAGACCCAGTACTTC. This translates into CASSLGLAGAWKETQYF. The chain employs TRBV5-5 and TRBJ2-5; 12 bases line up with TRBD2. Germline lookup yields CDR1 SGHKS and CDR2 YYEKEE (reference sequence). V trimming: 0 bases; J trimming: 3 bases; junction bases outside the gene matches: 6. CDR3 size: 17 residues.

This clonotype was counted a single time. V gene TRBV20-1 combines with J gene TRBJ2-3, with D uncertain. The V gene lost 3 bases and the J gene lost 1 base, with 5 bases spanning the gap. The CDR3 is made up of 12 amino acids. The germline V gene encodes CDR1 DFQATT and CDR2 SNEGSKA (reference sequence). The CDR3 protein is CSASLRTDTQYF. The CDR3 nucleotides are TGCAGTGCTAGCCTCCGCACAGATACGCAGTATTTT.

V and J are TRBV4-1 and TRBJ1-1; weak D call: TRBD1 (5 bases). The CDR3 is 14 residues long. V shed 3 bases and J shed 5 bases, with 13 bases lying between them. The germline V gene has CDR1 MGHRA and CDR2 YSYEKL. The CDR3 bases are TGCGCCAGCAGCCATACCGGGACGGCGACTGAAGCTTTCTTT. It specifies CASSHTGTATEAFF.

The chain couples TRBV11-2 to TRBJ2-7; 10 bases match TRBD2. From germline, CDR1 is SGHAT and CDR2 FQNNGV. The V and J ends lost 5 bases and 6 bases, in that order; junction bases with no gene match: 10. There are 15 residues in the CDR3. The DNA of the CDR3 is TGTGCCAGCAGCCGTAGTGGAGTAGCGGGGGGCGAGCAGTACTTC. This gives the protein CASSRSGVAGGEQYF.

The chain joins TRBV20-1 to TRBJ2-3; 9 nucleotides match TRBD2. The CDR3 runs to 15 residues. V lost 3 bases and J lost 3; bases outside the gene matches: 7. Germline values: CDR1 DFQATT, CDR2 SNEGSKA (reference sequence). CDR3 coding DNA: TGCAGTGCTAGTCCCTTAGCGGGGGTAACAGATACGCAGTATTTT. Its protein is CSASPLAGVTDTQYF.

This clonotype was seen many times. V usage is TRBV4-2 and J usage is TRBJ2-5, with D possibly called TRBD1 or TRBD2 (6 bases each). The V end was cut by 0 bases, the J end by 2 bases, with 16 bases between. CDR3 length: 17 amino acids. Germline loops: CDR1 LGHNA, CDR2 YNFKEQ. The CDR3 reads CASSQDLGGGPQETQYF. The CDR3 coding sequence is TGTGCCAGCAGCCAAGATCTTGGAGGGGGACCACAAGAGACCCAGTACTTC.

The CDR3 spells CAIRGEGTTEAFF. CDR3 bases: TGTGCCATCAGGGGGGAAGGGACCACTGAAGCTTTCTTT. V is TRBV10-3 and J is TRBJ1-1; possibly TRBD1 for D (5 bases). The germline V and J ends were trimmed by 6 bases and 4 bases, with 12 bases remaining between them. This CDR3 is built from 13 residues. Germline V lookup: CDR1 ENHRY, CDR2 SYGVKD.

This clonotype was recorded a few times. V gene TRBV5-1 combines with J gene TRBJ2-7, with no clear D. Germline lookup yields CDR1 SGHRS and CDR2 YFSETQ. The CDR3 runs 14 residues. Trimming cost V 2 bases and J 3 bases, with 12 bases left between them. In DNA form, the CDR3 reads TGCGCCAGCAGCTTCGGACGGTACAACTACGAGCAGTACTTC. This encodes CASSFGRYNYEQYF.

The chain uses TRBV25-1 and TRBJ2-3, with no clear D. CDR1 and CDR2 from the germline V gene are MGHDK and SYGVNS. Trimming took off 3 bases at V and 6 bases at J, with 1 base between the two ends. The CDR3 is 10 amino acids. CDR3 DNA: TGTGCCAGCAGTGAGGATACGCAGTATTTT. Its translation is CASSEDTQYF.

The gene calls are TRBV5-1 and TRBJ2-5; 9 nucleotides agree with TRBD2. J lost 1 base, V lost 3 bases, and 7 bases had no gene match. Looked up from germline, CDR1 is SGHRS and CDR2 is YFSETQ. The CDR3 contains 16 residues. The CDR3 reads CASSSPRLAVQETQYF. CDR3 in DNA: TGCGCCAGCAGCTCTCCCCGACTAGCGGTCCAAGAGACCCAGTACTTC.

This clonotype was recorded a few times. The V call is TRBV7-8, the J call TRBJ2-7, with 8 nucleotides matching TRBD2. The CDR3 totals 17 residues. V was pared by 1 base and J by 2 bases, with 10 bases of the junction left unmatched. Germline CDR1 is SGHVS and CDR2 is FQNEAQ. The CDR3: CASSLVRGGRVPYEQYF. For the CDR3, the DNA is TGTGCCAGCAGCTTAGTTCGGGGGGGTAGGGTGCCCTACGAGCAGTACTTC.

This chain joins TRBV7-2 and TRBJ2-7, with 8 positions matching TRBD1. CDR1 is SGHTA, CDR2 FQGNSA, per germline. The length of the CDR3 is 13 residues. V lost 10 bases and J lost 5; bases outside the gene matches: 10. The CDR3 region is CAIGQGADHEQYF. The CDR3 DNA sequence: TGTGCCATCGGTCAGGGGGCCGACCACGAGCAGTACTTC.

Many counts were recorded for this clonotype. The chain combines TRBV27 with TRBJ2-1, with 10 bases aligning to TRBD2. Germline V gene data show CDR1 as MNHEY and CDR2 as SMNVEV (reference sequence). V gave up 6 bases and J gave up 7 bases; unmatched junction bases: 12. This CDR3 comprises 16 residues. CDR3 region: CASSPRRSGGVNEQFF. As DNA, the CDR3 is TGTGCCAGCAGCCCCCGCCGGAGCGGGGGGGTTAATGAGCAGTTCTTC.

V and J are TRBV7-2 and TRBJ2-2; possibly TRBD2 for D (6 bases). The CDR3 totals 16 residues. Trimming cost V 3 bases and J 6 bases, with 17 bases left between them. In germline, CDR1 is SGHTA, CDR2 FQGNSA. In DNA, the CDR3 is TGTGCCAGCAGCTTTTCAACCGGGACTCGGGCCGGGGAGCTGTTTTTT. This translates into CASSFSTGTRAGELFF.

The chain links TRBV2 to TRBJ1-2; 7 positions agree with TRBD1. The length of the CDR3 is 14 residues. Germline V gene data show CDR1 as SNHLY and CDR2 as FYNNEI. With V trimmed by 6 bases and J by 8 bases, 12 bases remained unmatched. The CDR3: CASRGGTAGEGYTF. The CDR3 DNA is TGTGCCAGCAGAGGCGGGACAGCAGGGGAGGGCTACACCTTC.

The chain employs TRBV12-3 or TRBV12-4 and TRBJ1-1; no clear D. The CDR3 runs 13 residues. Trimming cost V 3 bases and J 6 bases, with 11 bases left between them. CDR3 residues: CASSFRDVAEAFF. The CDR3 DNA sequence: TGTGCCAGCAGTTTCCGGGATGTGGCTGAAGCTTTCTTT.